This TCR beta chain was found in a study of blood T cell repertoires in COVID-19. In the study overall: Material from acute and convalescent COVID-19 was sourced from the United States, Italy and Spain. T cells, B-cell-depleted T cells, or PBMCs supplied cDNA or gDNA.

CDR1 and CDR2 from the germline V gene are SGHDT and YYEEEE. Trimming removed 1 base from V and 5 bases from J; junction bases left unmatched: 5. The CDR3 is made up of 15 amino acids. Original analysis: The authors estimated nucleated cell counts from reference gene primer amplification. Some clones are missing from TCRdb's copy, which holds only in-frame ones; the method was immunoSEQ multiplex PCR. Clonal size and the V and J genes are those of that table, whereas D and trimming came from the DNA. The sample shows 300,000 or so clones, 80% to 90% of them seen only once. The chain recombines TRBV5-6 with TRBJ2-5; 10 positions match TRBD1. Sequenced: peripheral blood. This clonotype was sampled from a man aged 50 to 60 with active or convalescent COVID-19. The CDR3 nucleotides are TGTGCCAGCAGCTTGTCCCCGGACAGGGGGGAGACCCAGTACTTC. As protein: CASSLSPDRGETQYF.